One TCR beta chain is described in this entry. Germline loops: CDR1 SGHAT, CDR2 FQNNGV. There are 14 residues in the CDR3. With 4 bases removed from V and 10 bases from J, the gap between germline ends came to 17 bases. The sample belongs to a study of blood T cell repertoires in COVID-19. Profiled with immunoSEQ multiplex PCR; TCRdb holds only in-frame clones, not every one. The sample has roughly 59,000 clones; approximately 79% are singletons. Sequencing used peripheral blood. This sequence joins TRBV11-2 and TRBJ1-3, with D tentatively TRBD1 (6 bases). The receptor was derived from a human donor in a cohort sampled during active COVID-19. This CDR3 is CASSSTGVLRTIYF. As DNA, the CDR3 is TGTGCCAGCAGCTCGACAGGAGTTCTAAGGACCATATATTTT. The whole variable domain, remainder taken from reference TRBV11-2 and TRBJ1-3, is EAGVAQSPRYKIIEKRQSVAFWCNPISGHATLYWYQQILGQGPKLLIQFQNNGVVDDSQLPKDRFSAERLKGVDSTLKIQPAKLEDSAVYLCASSSTGVLRTIYFGEGSWLTVV.